Following are 15 T cell receptor beta chains from one sample sequenced in a study of early T cells in non-severe SARS-CoV-2 infection. Using its own MiXCR run on the 5' RACE reads, TCRdb lists one record per CDR3 protein. This table holds fewer than 25,000 distinct CDR3 sequences, about 4.2% found once. The sample was whole blood. The receptor source for this set is an adult who was a healthcare worker with PCR-confirmed SARS-CoV-2 infection or an uninfected control (not recorded which).

This clonotype was recorded many times. The V gene is TRBV4-3, the J gene TRBJ2-1, with 9 bases lining up with TRBD2. The V gene end was trimmed by 4 bases and the J gene end by 5 bases; junction bases not matched to a gene: 12. The CDR3 spans 17 residues. The germline V gene has CDR1 LGHNA and CDR2 YSLEER. CDR3 bases: TGCGCCAGCAGCCGCGCAGGGGGTCTAGCGGGGAACAATGAGCAGTTCTTC. Protein sequence: CASSRAGGLAGNNEQFF.

This clonotype was seen repeatedly, ten times or more. The V call is TRBV30, the J call TRBJ1-2; 8 bases match TRBD1. J gave up 4 bases and V 3 bases, and 4 bases lay outside the gene matches. From germline, CDR1 is GTSNPN and CDR2 SVGIG (reference sequence). The CDR3 sequence is 13 residues long. DNA of the CDR3: TGTGCCTGGAGCGCAGGGGGCGCCTATGGCTACACCTTC. The encoded protein is CAWSAGGAYGYTF.

This clonotype was detected many times. The chain carries TRBV3-1 and TRBJ1-2; D might be TRBD1 (5 bases). Germline CDR1 and CDR2: LGHDT and YNNKEL (reference sequence). V was trimmed by 6 bases and J by 4 bases, leaving 6 bases between them. The CDR3 consists of 11 residues. The CDR3 here is CASRQGYGYTF. CDR3 sequence (DNA): TGTGCCAGCAGGCAGGGCTATGGCTACACCTTC.

This clonotype was recorded at least ten times. The rearrangement links TRBV20-1 to TRBJ2-5, with D perhaps matching TRBD2 (6 bases). Germline values: CDR1 DFQATT, CDR2 SNEGSKA (reference sequence). The CDR3 runs to 14 residues. V lost 3 bases and J 5 bases, leaving 16 bases between the germline ends. DNA of the CDR3: TGCAGTGCTAGGACCGTGCTGGGGGGTGAGACCCAGTACTTC. Encoded protein: CSARTVLGGETQYF.

This clonotype is medium-sized within its sample. V and J are TRBV7-6 and TRBJ1-5; no definite D call. V gave up 1 base and J gave up 6 bases, with 7 bases separating them. Germline V CDR1 and CDR2: SGHVS, FNYEAQ. The CDR3 loop spans 13 amino acids. CDR3 in DNA: TGTGCCAGCAGCTTAGGAGGGATTCAGCCCCAGCATTTT. Translating it yields CASSLGGIQPQHF. Filled out from reference TRBV7-6 and TRBJ1-5, the complete variable domain reads GAGVSQSPRYKVTKRGQDVALRCDPISGHVSLYWYRQALGQGPEFLTYFNYEAQQDKSGLPNDRFSAERPEGSISTLTIQRTEQRDSAMYRCASSLGGIQPQHFGDGTRLSIL.

By share, this clonotype ranks as medium-sized. This chain links TRBV5-1 with TRBJ2-3; D not resolved. This CDR3 spans 14 amino acids. V was pared by 7 bases and J by 0 bases, with 12 bases between. Germline CDR1 is SGHRS and CDR2 is YFSETQ. In DNA form, the CDR3 reads TGCGCCAGCTCCGGGCAGGAGAGCACAGATACGCAGTATTTT. Its protein is CASSGQESTDTQYF.

In its sample, this clonotype was seen many times. J is TRBJ2-3 and V is TRBV29-1; D unclear. There are 12 residues in the CDR3. CDR1 SQVTM and CDR2 ANQGSEA come from the germline V gene. With 4 bases removed from V and 5 bases from J, the gap between germline ends came to 10 bases. The CDR3 here is CSVGPPGDTQYF. DNA for the CDR3: TGCAGCGTTGGGCCACCCGGAGATACGCAGTATTTT.

Ten or more counts support this clonotype. The rearrangement uses TRBV5-8 and TRBJ1-6; 7 bases are shared with TRBD1. The CDR3 has 17 residues. The germline V gene encodes CDR1 SGHTS and CDR2 YDEGEE. Trimming removed 5 bases from V and 5 bases from J; junction bases left unmatched: 13. The CDR3 DNA is TGTGCCAGCAGTTTGACTTATGGACAGGTGGATAATTCACCCCTCCACTTT. As protein: CASSLTYGQVDNSPLHF.

This clonotype has a count of ten or more. The rearrangement uses TRBV7-2 and TRBJ2-5, with D maybe TRBD1 (6 bases). V was pared by 4 bases and J by 4 bases, with 10 bases between. CDR1 and CDR2 from the germline V gene are SGHTA and FQGNSA. The CDR3 has 13 amino acids. CDR3 sequence: CASSSGQLETQYF. CDR3 coding DNA: TGTGCCAGCAGCTCCGGACAGCTAGAGACCCAGTACTTC.

This rearrangement joins TRBV5-1 to TRBJ2-1; a weak D match, TRBD2 (5 bases). The CDR3 spans 14 residues. V lost 0 bases and J lost 10, with 14 bases in between. CDR1 SGHRS and CDR2 YFSETQ come from the germline V gene. The CDR3 DNA reads as TGCGCCAGCAGCTTGGAGCTAGCCTCTAGGGAGCAGTTCTTC. Translation gives CASSLELASREQFF.

This clonotype appeared many times. The chain has TRBV25-1 and TRBJ1-6, with D possibly being TRBD1 (6 bases). This CDR3 spans 14 amino acids. The V end was cut by 6 bases, the J end by 7 bases, with 13 bases between. Germline CDR1 reads MGHDK; CDR2 reads SYGVNS. Written as DNA, the CDR3 is TGTGCCAGCAGGGACGGGGGCAGGAATTCACCCCTCCACTTT. Its translation is CASRDGGRNSPLHF. Full variable domain (missing parts from reference TRBV25-1 and TRBJ1-6): EADIYQTPRYLVIGTGKKITLECSQTMGHDKMYWYQQDPGMELHLIHYSYGVNSTEKGDLSSESTVSRIRTEHFPLTLESARPSHTSQYLCASRDGGRNSPLHFGNGTRLTVT.

This clonotype has only a few counts. The chain combines TRBV27 with TRBJ2-5; 13 bases align to TRBD2. The CDR3 spans 17 residues. Germline CDR1 and CDR2: MNHEY and SMNVEV (reference sequence). The junction had 6 bases not matched to a gene; V was cut back by 5 bases and J by 0 bases. The CDR3: CASSHGTSGVHQETQYF. The DNA for the CDR3 is TGTGCCAGCAGTCACGGGACTAGCGGGGTTCACCAAGAGACCCAGTACTTC.

This clonotype was counted ten times or more. The V and J genes are TRBV5-1 and TRBJ2-7; tentative D call: TRBD1 (6 bases). Looked up from germline, CDR1 is SGHRS and CDR2 is YFSETQ. CDR3 length: 15 residues. The ends were cut back, 0 bases at V and 6 bases at J, with 16 bases in the middle. In DNA, the CDR3 is TGCGCCAGCAGCTTGGAGCAGGGGCGACCTCTCGAGCAGTACTTC. It translates to CASSLEQGRPLEQYF.

This clonotype came up many times. V gene TRBV12-3 or TRBV12-4 combines with J gene TRBJ2-1, with D possibly TRBD2 on 6 matching bases. CDR3 length equals 15 residues. V was trimmed by 3 bases and J by 7 bases, leaving 16 bases between them. CDR3 coding DNA: TGTGCCAGCAGTTTGGTGGGGACTCGGATGAATGAGCAGTTCTTC. Translated: CASSLVGTRMNEQFF.

The CDR3 loop reads CASSLEGTVEKLFF. In DNA, the CDR3 is TGTGCCAGCAGCTTGGAAGGGACAGTAGAAAAACTGTTTTTT. The chain couples TRBV7-9 to TRBJ1-4; 7 nucleotides line up with TRBD1. There are 14 residues in the CDR3. Germline assignment: CDR1 SEHNR and CDR2 FQNEAQ (reference sequence). The V gene end was trimmed by 3 bases and the J gene end by 8 bases; junction bases not matched to a gene: 6.